The 6 T cell receptor beta chains given below trace back to one sample, sequenced in a study of beta chain features in type 1 diabetes. TCRB transcripts that were expressed got sequenced, as all of the isolated RNA had been reverse transcribed. The protocol was immunoSEQ multiplex PCR, while the TCRdb copy is restricted to in-frame clones and leaves out a portion. The repertoire holds around 150,000 clones, with about 7.3% as singletons. The sequencing input was central memory CD4+ T cells from blood. These receptors were taken from a man aged 18 to 30 in good health.

In nucleotides, the CDR3 is TGTGCCATCGGGACAGGGGGCTACGAGCAGTACTTC. Its protein is CAIGTGGYEQYF. The chain is built from TRBV6-5 and TRBJ2-7; 11 bases are a match to TRBD1. The ends lost 10 bases at V and 3 bases at J; junction bases unmatched: 2. This CDR3 region has 12 residues. Germline lookup yields CDR1 MNHEY and CDR2 SVGAGI.

This clone occurred many times. The chain has TRBV29-1 and TRBJ1-5; 8 bases map to TRBD1. This CDR3 is 13 amino acids long. Germline values: CDR1 SQVTM, CDR2 ANQGSEA. V shed 6 bases, J shed 6 bases, and the junction held 7 bases outside the gene matches. The CDR3 sequence is CSVLDRGRQPQHF. The CDR3 DNA follows: TGCAGCGTCCTAGACAGGGGACGTCAGCCCCAGCATTTT.

This clone was counted a few times. The chain links TRBV4-2 to TRBJ1-2; TRBD1 matches at 7 bases. With 1 base clipped from V and 8 bases from J, the junction kept 10 bases outside the gene matches. This CDR3 is built from 15 residues. From germline, CDR1 is LGHNA and CDR2 YNFKEQ. The CDR3 sequence is CASSQVSTQGIGYTF. For the CDR3, the DNA is TGTGCCAGCAGCCAAGTTTCAACACAGGGGATCGGCTACACCTTC.

The chain employs TRBV6-5 and TRBJ1-5; D gene unclear. The V end lost 6 bases, the J end lost 0 bases, and 9 bases lay between the germline ends. CDR3 length equals 14 residues. From germline, CDR1 is MNHEY and CDR2 SVGAGI. Here the CDR3 DNA reads TGTGCCAGCAGCAACGGAGATAGCAATCAGCCCCAGCATTTT. It codes for CASSNGDSNQPQHF.

The J gene is TRBJ2-1, the V gene TRBV11-3; 8 positions match TRBD1. This CDR3 spans 15 amino acids. Germline-derived CDR1 and CDR2 are SGHNT and YENEEA. Unmatched junction bases numbered 6, after V lost 3 bases and J lost 5 bases. The CDR3 reads CASSLTGASNNEQFF. In DNA, the CDR3 is TGTGCCAGCAGCTTGACAGGGGCTTCTAACAATGAGCAGTTCTTC.

The chain combines TRBV28 with TRBJ1-5; unclear D gene. This CDR3 has 18 amino acids. Germline V gives CDR1 MDHEN, CDR2 SYDVKM. V gave up 3 bases and J gave up 1 base, with 19 bases separating them. Written as DNA, the CDR3 is TGTGCCAGCAGTTTTCGATTTTCACGCGGGCTGAGCAATCAGCCCCAGCATTTT. Its translation: CASSFRFSRGLSNQPQHF.